Sequencing of this T cell receptor (beta chain) was carried out in a study of Ad26.COV2.S vaccination and SARS-CoV-2 variants. Study-wide results and caveats: Spike-specific CD8+ and CD4+ T cell responses reportedly showed substantial breadth after vaccination. Measurements of TCR breadth and depth may have given underestimates of the total T cell responses.

On this clone: No antigen is known for it.

Some clones are missing from TCRdb's copy, which holds only in-frame ones; the method was immunoSEQ multiplex PCR. Among more than 120,000 clones listed, 86% were seen once. Germline V CDR1 and CDR2: SEHNR, FQNEAQ (reference sequence). The length of the CDR3 is 15 residues. The V gene lost 0 bases and the J gene lost 4 bases, with 9 bases spanning the gap. The chain combines TRBV7-9 with TRBJ1-4; no reliable D call. The clonotype was recovered from a human donor who had recovered from COVID-19. The sample in question was peripheral blood, obtained after recovery from COVID-19. DNA of the CDR3: TGTGCCAGCAGCTTAGCATTGGGCGGTAATGAAAAACTGTTTTTT. Translated, it gives CASSLALGGNEKLFF.